The 22 T cell receptor beta chains listed next were all sequenced from one sample in a study of T-cell memory formation after mild COVID-19. MiXCR was run by TCRdb on the 5' RACE reads, yielding one entry per CDR3 protein. The repertoire holds 200,000 to 250,000 distinct CDR3 sequences, with over 7.5% as singletons. The material sequenced was PBMCs or a T cell subset sorted from them (not recorded which). These receptors originate from a man aged 18 to 30 who had mild COVID-19 (a few samples of this study predate the infection). Cell type and time point are not known.

This clonotype was seen many times. This chain connects TRBV4-3 to TRBJ1-4; D is unclear. The germline V gene has CDR1 LGHNA and CDR2 YSLEER. The length of the CDR3 is 12 residues. V gave up 8 bases and J gave up 5 bases, with 9 bases separating them. This CDR3 reads CASGGMNEKLFF. As DNA, the CDR3 is TGCGCCAGCGGAGGGATGAATGAAAAACTGTTTTTT.

This clonotype was recorded at least ten times. The chain uses TRBV7-8 and TRBJ2-3, with TRBD2 identical over 8 bases. CDR1 and CDR2 from the germline V gene are SGHVS and FQNEAQ. Unmatched junction bases numbered 2, after V lost 4 bases and J lost 2 bases. The CDR3 is 14 amino acids. CDR3 loop: CASSWRGVTDTQYF. The DNA of the CDR3 is TGTGCCAGCAGCTGGCGGGGGGTCACAGATACGCAGTATTTT.

This clonotype was seen more than once but under ten times. The chain carries TRBV12-3 or TRBV12-4 and TRBJ2-3; tentative D call: TRBD2 (6 bases). This CDR3 is built from 13 residues. The ends were cut back, 4 bases at V and 4 bases at J, with 9 bases in the middle. The chain's CDR3 is CASSSTRSDTQYF. CDR3 DNA sequence: TGTGCCAGCAGTTCGACTAGATCAGATACGCAGTATTTT.

This clonotype was detected only a few times. The V and J genes are TRBV20-1 and TRBJ1-5, with TRBD1 matching 7 bases. This CDR3 spans 12 amino acids. The V gene end was trimmed by 5 bases and the J gene end by 7 bases; junction bases not matched to a gene: 5. Germline V gene data show CDR1 as DFQATT and CDR2 as SNEGSKA (reference sequence). In DNA form, the CDR3 reads TGCAGTGCTGTTGACAGGGCACAGCCCCAGCATTTT. Its protein product is CSAVDRAQPQHF.

V is TRBV6-2 or TRBV6-3 and J is TRBJ2-5, with D perhaps TRBD1 or TRBD2 (5 bases each). Germline lookup yields CDR1 MNHEY and CDR2 SVGEGT. The CDR3 spans 14 residues. Trimming cost V 5 bases and J 5 bases, with 15 bases left between them. The DNA for the CDR3 is TGTGCCAGCAGTGGGACCAGGCGGTATGAGACCCAGTACTTC. It codes for CASSGTRRYETQYF.

Ten or more counts support this clonotype. The rearrangement links TRBV12-3 or TRBV12-4 to TRBJ2-3; the D is unclear. With 6 bases removed from V and 1 base from J, the gap between germline ends came to 14 bases. The CDR3 runs 15 residues. CDR3 DNA: TGTGCCAGCAGCCCAACATCATGGGGCACAGATACGCAGTATTTT. This translates into CASSPTSWGTDTQYF.

The chain recombines TRBV20-1 with TRBJ1-5; 9 bases line up with TRBD1. The junction had 9 bases not matched to a gene; V was cut back by 3 bases and J by 9 bases. CDR3 length: 14 residues. Germline loops: CDR1 DFQATT, CDR2 SNEGSKA (reference sequence). The CDR3, as DNA: TGCAGTGCTAGGGGACAGGGAGGTTATCGGCCCCAGCATTTT. Residues: CSARGQGGYRPQHF.

This clonotype showed up just a few times. CDR3 bases: TGTGCCACCAGATTCGATACGCAGTATTTT. It yields the protein CATRFDTQYF. The chain combines TRBV10-3 with TRBJ2-3, with D unclear. The CDR3 spans 10 residues. CDR1 is ENHRY and CDR2 is SYGVKD in the germline V gene. Trimming shortened V by 10 bases and J by 6 bases, and 8 bases separated the two germline ends.

Here the CDR3 reads CASSRFAGGRTDTQYF. The CDR3, as DNA: TGCGCCAGCAGTAGGTTCGCGGGGGGGCGGACAGATACGCAGTATTTT. The V gene is TRBV10-1, the J gene TRBJ2-3; 9 bases match TRBD2. J lost 3 bases, V lost 5 bases, and 9 bases had no gene match. The CDR3 sequence is 16 residues long. Looked up from germline, CDR1 is WNHNN and CDR2 is SYGVQD (reference sequence).

The chain recombines TRBV20-1 with TRBJ1-1; tentative D call: TRBD1 (5 bases). The germline V gene encodes CDR1 DFQATT and CDR2 SNEGSKA (reference sequence). V lost 3 bases and J lost 0, with 11 bases in between. CDR3 size: 14 residues. CDR3 DNA sequence: TGCAGTGCTAGGTCCGCAGGGATGAACACTGAAGCTTTCTTT. It specifies CSARSAGMNTEAFF.

The rearrangement links TRBV5-4 to TRBJ1-5; D is perhaps TRBD1 (6 bases). CDR1 is SGHNT and CDR2 is YYREEE in the germline V gene (reference sequence). The CDR3 runs to 15 residues. V gave up 0 bases and J gave up 6 bases, with 13 bases separating them. The CDR3 nucleotides read TGTGCCAGCAGCTTGGTCGGGGGCGCGGGTCAGCCCCAGCATTTT. Translating gives CASSLVGGAGQPQHF.

The genes are TRBV4-1 and TRBJ2-5, with 10 positions matching TRBD2. The germline CDR1 and CDR2 sequences are MGHRA and YSYEKL. V shed 5 bases, J shed 10 bases, and the junction held 13 bases outside the gene matches. This CDR3 comprises 15 residues. The DNA of the CDR3 is TGCGCCAGCAGCTCCCTAGCGGGGGTGTCTCGGGTCCAGTACTTC. Residues: CASSSLAGVSRVQYF.

This clonotype was counted a few times. V usage is TRBV6-6 and J usage is TRBJ1-2; a weak D match, TRBD1 (5 bases). Germline loops: CDR1 MNHNY, CDR2 SVGAGI (reference sequence). Trimming shortened V by 6 bases and J by 6 bases, and 14 bases separated the two germline ends. This CDR3 has 13 residues. The CDR3 region has the DNA TGTGCCAGCAGGGGGGTTATTACGGATGGCTACACCTTC. This codes for CASRGVITDGYTF.

This clonotype was counted between two and nine times. The genes are TRBV4-2 and TRBJ1-5; weak D call: TRBD1 (5 bases). The CDR3 consists of 14 residues. V shed 3 bases and J shed 5 bases, with 11 bases lying between them. The germline V gene encodes CDR1 LGHNA and CDR2 YNFKEQ. The chain's CDR3 is CASSHGRGDQPQHF. In DNA, the CDR3 is TGTGCCAGCAGCCACGGACGGGGCGATCAGCCCCAGCATTTT.

The table lists this clonotype with a few counts. The CDR3 sequence is CASSQVEGFNQPQHF. DNA for the CDR3: TGCGCCAGCAGCCAAGTTGAGGGGTTCAATCAGCCCCAGCATTTT. The rearrangement links TRBV4-1 to TRBJ1-5; possibly TRBD1 for D (5 bases). The CDR3 consists of 15 residues. CDR1 MGHRA and CDR2 YSYEKL come from the germline V gene. Trimming took off 1 base at V and 3 bases at J, with 10 bases between the two ends.

This clonotype was seen a few times. For the CDR3, the DNA is TGCGCCAGCAGTCCCTACATTGACACTGAAGCTTTCTTT. It specifies CASSPYIDTEAFF. The chain couples TRBV5-1 to TRBJ1-1; D is undetermined. V shed 5 bases and J shed 3 bases, with 11 bases lying between them. This CDR3 spans 13 amino acids. Germline-derived CDR1 and CDR2 are SGHRS and YFSETQ.

The V and J genes are TRBV2 and TRBJ2-5; possibly TRBD1 for D (5 bases). The CDR3 totals 13 residues. V lost 8 bases and J lost 3, with 13 bases in between. CDR1 and CDR2 (germline): SNHLY, FYNNEI. The CDR3 nucleotides read TGTGCCAGCGGATATCGCAGGGAAGAGACCCAGTACTTC. Translation: CASGYRREETQYF.

In this sample, this clonotype turned up a few times. The chain employs TRBV6-1 and TRBJ2-2; D remains unclear. Germline CDR1 MNHNS, CDR2 SASEGT. With 4 bases removed from V and 0 bases from J, the gap between germline ends came to 12 bases. The CDR3 runs to 16 residues. For the CDR3, the DNA is TGTGCCAGCAGTGTTAATCCCCTCCCGAACACCGGGGAGCTGTTTTTT. The encoded protein is CASSVNPLPNTGELFF.

This chain joins TRBV5-5 and TRBJ1-3; D uncertain. Germline V CDR1 and CDR2: SGHKS, YYEKEE (reference sequence). There are 15 residues in the CDR3. The V end was cut by 4 bases, the J end by 4 bases, with 15 bases between. The CDR3 region has the DNA TGTGCCAGCAGCACGGACGGGAACTTCGGAAACACCATATATTTT. Translating gives CASSTDGNFGNTIYF.

The V and J genes are TRBV3-1 and TRBJ1-4; D is unclear. The CDR3 is 16 amino acids. Trimming left V 0 bases short and J 1 base short, with 9 bases between. CDR1 is LGHDT and CDR2 is YNNKEL in the germline V gene (reference sequence). The CDR3 region has the DNA TGTGCCAGCAGCCAAGATATGTACGGAACTAATGAAAAACTGTTTTTT. It specifies CASSQDMYGTNEKLFF. Drawing the rest from reference TRBV3-1 and TRBJ1-4, the complete variable domain is DTAVSQTPKYLVTQMGNDKSIKCEQNLGHDTMYWYKQDSKKFLKIMFSYNNKELIINETVPNRFSPKSPDKAHLNLHINSLELGDSAVYFCASSQDMYGTNEKLFFGSGTQLSVL.

The V and J genes are TRBV3-1 and TRBJ2-7; 10 nucleotides align to TRBD1. V shed 1 base and J 7 bases; nucleotides not matched to a gene: 4. The CDR3 extends over 14 amino acids. Germline CDR1 is LGHDT and CDR2 is YNNKEL (reference sequence). CDR3 sequence (DNA): TGTGCCAGCAGCCAAGCGACAGGGGGCTATGAGCAGTACTTC. Encoded protein: CASSQATGGYEQYF.

The V call is TRBV20-1, the J call TRBJ2-3; D perhaps matches TRBD1 (6 bases). CDR3 length: 14 residues. CDR1 and CDR2 from the germline V gene are DFQATT and SNEGSKA (reference sequence). V was shortened by 6 bases and J by 1 base, with 14 bases between the two germline ends. CDR3 coding DNA: TGCAGTGCCATACAGGGATTCGGCACAGATACGCAGTATTTT. It codes for CSAIQGFGTDTQYF.